These 27 T cell receptor beta chains were all obtained from the same sample, sequenced in a study of identical twins. One entry per CDR3 protein results from TCRdb running MiXCR on the 5' RACE reads. The sample consists of hundreds of thousands of distinct CDR3 sequences, 8.5% to 9% of them appearing once. This sample was shared with a second study, whose subject was yellow fever vaccine responses in identical twins.

Material for sequencing was PBMCs. All receptors come from a woman under 30 in good health.

In its sample, this clonotype was seen a few times. The rearrangement joins TRBV24-1 to TRBJ2-1, with D perhaps assigned TRBD1 or TRBD2 (6 bases each). The ends were cut back, 10 bases at V and 5 bases at J, with 20 bases in the middle. This CDR3 is built from 15 residues. The V gene's germline CDR1 is KGHDR and CDR2 SFDVKD. CDR3 DNA sequence: TGTGCCACAGTCCTAGGGGGGCACCCCGACAATGAGCAGTTCTTC. Residues: CATVLGGHPDNEQFF.

This chain connects TRBV9 to TRBJ2-7; 8 bases fit TRBD2. V was pared by 0 bases and J by 2 bases, with 13 bases of the junction left unmatched. Germline values: CDR1 SGDLS, CDR2 YYNGEE. CDR3 size: 18 residues. CDR3 in DNA: TGTGCCAGCAGCGTAGGCGGGGGGCCACCCCGCTCAACCTACGAGCAGTACTTC. It codes for CASSVGGGPPRSTYEQYF. The whole variable domain, remainder taken from reference TRBV9 and TRBJ2-7, is DSGVTQTPKHLITATGQRVTLRCSPRSGDLSVYWYQQSLDQGLQFLIQYYNGEERAKGNILERFSAQQFPDLHSELNLSSLELGDSALYFCASSVGGGPPRSTYEQYFGPGTRLTVT.

This clonotype was counted a few times. This chain's CDR3 is CASSQVSQGSNEQFF. In DNA, the CDR3 is TGTGCCAGCAGCCAAGTCTCCCAGGGGAGTAATGAGCAGTTCTTC. The chain combines TRBV3-1 with TRBJ2-1; tentatively, D is TRBD1 (6 bases). The V gene lost 1 base and the J gene lost 7 bases, with 14 bases spanning the gap. This CDR3 comprises 15 residues. Germline CDR1 is LGHDT and CDR2 is YNNKEL (reference sequence).

The genes are TRBV20-1 and TRBJ2-7, with TRBD1 matching over 7 bases. This CDR3 contains 11 residues. Germline CDR1 DFQATT, CDR2 SNEGSKA (reference sequence). Losses at the gene ends were 7 bases for V and 1 base for J; bases not matched to a gene: 1. Written as DNA, the CDR3 is TGCAGTGGGGACAGATCCTACGAGCAGTACTTC. It encodes CSGDRSYEQYF.

This clonotype showed up just a few times. This chain joins TRBV6-5 and TRBJ2-3; 7 nucleotides match TRBD2. Germline V gene sequence: CDR1 MNHEY, CDR2 SVGAGI. J gave up 4 bases and V 0 bases, and 4 bases lay outside the gene matches. The CDR3 sequence is 15 residues long. As DNA, the CDR3 is TGTGCCAGCAGTTACTCGAAGGCGGGGGCAGATACGCAGTATTTT. This encodes CASSYSKAGADTQYF.

The J gene is TRBJ1-2, the V gene TRBV6-1; weak D call: TRBD1 (5 bases). V was shortened by 0 bases and J by 3 bases, with 11 bases between the two germline ends. Germline-derived CDR1 and CDR2 are MNHNS and SASEGT. CDR3 size: 15 residues. The CDR3 DNA reads TGTGCCAGCAGTGAAGCCGAGTCAGGGTACTATGGCTACACCTTC. Its translation: CASSEAESGYYGYTF.

This clonotype turned up a few times. The chain couples TRBV30 to TRBJ2-2; D is uncertain. The CDR3 is 13 residues long. CDR1 and CDR2 (germline): GTSNPN, SVGIG (reference sequence). V lost 0 bases and J lost 7, with 9 bases in between. The CDR3 coding sequence is TGTGCCTGGAGTGTACGCCGAGGCGGGGAGCTGTTTTTT. Residues: CAWSVRRGGELFF.

This clonotype has just a few counts. The rearrangement uses TRBV12-3 or TRBV12-4 and TRBJ2-5, with 9 nucleotides matching TRBD2. V was clipped by 6 bases and J by 5 bases; unmatched bases: 4. The CDR3 runs to 13 residues. CDR3 protein: CASRVAGVETQYF. The CDR3 region has the DNA TGTGCCAGCAGAGTAGCGGGGGTGGAGACCCAGTACTTC.

V and J are TRBV30 and TRBJ1-1, with 9 nucleotides matching TRBD1. The CDR3 contains 14 residues. The germline V gene encodes CDR1 GTSNPN and CDR2 SVGIG (reference sequence). Trimming took 4 bases from V and 1 from J; bases not matched to a gene: 4. The DNA of the CDR3 is TGTGCCTGGACTCTGACAGGGGGGAACACTGAAGCTTTCTTT. It yields the protein CAWTLTGGNTEAFF.

This chain joins TRBV3-1 and TRBJ2-5; 9 nucleotides agree with TRBD2. Trimming removed 0 bases from V and 4 bases from J; junction bases left unmatched: 3. This CDR3 region has 15 residues. From germline, CDR1 is LGHDT and CDR2 YNNKEL (reference sequence). CDR3 coding DNA: TGTGCCAGCAGCCAAGATGCTAGCGGGGTAGAGACCCAGTACTTC. Translating it yields CASSQDASGVETQYF.

V gene TRBV28 combines with J gene TRBJ2-2, with D maybe TRBD2 (6 bases). Germline CDR1 MDHEN, CDR2 SYDVKM. The V end was cut by 0 bases, the J end by 0 bases, with 14 bases between. The CDR3 is 18 amino acids. In DNA, the CDR3 is TGTGCCAGCAGTTTATGGGGGACTCCAATTCCGAACACCGGGGAGCTGTTTTTT. Protein sequence: CASSLWGTPIPNTGELFF. Drawing the rest from reference TRBV28 and TRBJ2-2, the complete variable domain is DVKVTQSSRYLVKRTGEKVFLECVQDMDHENMFWYRQDPGLGLRLIYFSYDVKMKEKGDIPEGYSVSREKKERFSLILESASTNQTSMYLCASSLWGTPIPNTGELFFGEGSRLTVL.

This clonotype was detected only a few times. V usage is TRBV6-1 and J usage is TRBJ2-3; a possible D gene is TRBD1 (5 bases). Germline V gene lookup returns CDR1 MNHNS and CDR2 SASEGT. V lost 11 bases to trimming and J lost 0 bases, with 18 bases between them. There are 15 residues in the CDR3. CDR3 sequence reads: CAGQQDGTSTDTQYF. Written as DNA, the CDR3 is TGTGCCGGACAACAAGACGGCACTAGCACAGATACGCAGTATTTT.

This clonotype showed up many times. This sequence joins TRBV27 and TRBJ1-5; the D is unclear. This CDR3 spans 13 amino acids. CDR1 and CDR2 from the germline V gene are MNHEY and SMNVEV (reference sequence). V was clipped by 3 bases and J by 2 bases, with 5 bases between them. The CDR3 DNA reads TGTGCCAGCAGTTTCGATGGCAATCAGCCCCAGCATTTT. It specifies CASSFDGNQPQHF.

This chain joins TRBV12-3 or TRBV12-4 and TRBJ1-5; 7 nucleotides match TRBD1. The CDR3 is 14 residues long. With 10 bases clipped from V and 2 bases from J, the junction kept 8 bases outside the gene matches. CDR3 amino acids: CATAGGFGNQPQHF. The DNA of the CDR3 is TGTGCCACCGCAGGGGGATTTGGCAATCAGCCCCAGCATTTT.

This clonotype was found a few times. This sequence joins TRBV9 and TRBJ2-5; D may be TRBD1 or TRBD2 (5 bases each). The CDR3 runs to 13 residues. V shed 3 bases and J shed 5 bases, with 11 bases lying between them. The germline V gene has CDR1 SGDLS and CDR2 YYNGEE. The CDR3 region is CASSASWGETQYF. The CDR3 DNA follows: TGTGCCAGCAGCGCATCATGGGGGGAGACCCAGTACTTC.

This clonotype was seen a handful of times. The V and J genes are TRBV7-9 and TRBJ1-1; D remains unclear. Germline CDR1 SEHNR, CDR2 FQNEAQ (reference sequence). The CDR3 runs 15 residues. V was trimmed by 0 bases and J by 2 bases, leaving 10 bases between them. This CDR3 reads CASSLARSGNTEAFF. The CDR3 nucleotides are TGTGCCAGCAGCTTAGCGCGTAGTGGCAACACTGAAGCTTTCTTT.

The table lists this clonotype with a few counts. The rearrangement uses TRBV20-1 and TRBJ2-1; 11 nucleotides align to TRBD1. V lost 5 bases to trimming and J lost 7 bases; unmatched junction nucleotides: 7. Germline V gene sequence: CDR1 DFQATT, CDR2 SNEGSKA (reference sequence). The CDR3 is 14 residues long. DNA for the CDR3: TGCAGTGCTGGTGGACAGGGGGCCCTGAATGAGCAGTTCTTC. Residues: CSAGGQGALNEQFF.

In this sample, this clonotype turned up a few times. This chain uses TRBV6-5 with TRBJ1-5; unclear D gene. V was trimmed by 8 bases and J by 7 bases, leaving 18 bases between them. This CDR3 spans 14 amino acids. The germline CDR1 and CDR2 sequences are MNHEY and SVGAGI. CDR3 residues: CASRFLAPDQPQHF. CDR3 bases: TGTGCCAGCCGATTTCTCGCCCCCGACCAGCCCCAGCATTTT.

The chain combines TRBV28 with TRBJ2-7; 12 nucleotides align to TRBD1. The CDR3 extends over 15 amino acids. V lost 3 bases, J lost 5 bases, and 5 bases stayed unmatched. CDR1 and CDR2 from the germline V gene are MDHEN and SYDVKM. In nucleotides, the CDR3 is TGTGCCAGCAGTTTCCTCCGGGACAGGGGGCACGAGCAGTACTTC. Its protein is CASSFLRDRGHEQYF.

The chain carries TRBV28 and TRBJ2-4; D is unresolved. Trimming took off 3 bases at V and 2 bases at J, with 5 bases between the two ends. The CDR3 length is 13 residues. The germline V gene has CDR1 MDHEN and CDR2 SYDVKM. The CDR3 DNA is TGTGCCAGCAGTTTTAACACCAAAAACATTCAGTACTTC. Translation gives CASSFNTKNIQYF.

This clonotype was seen only a few times. The CDR3 loop reads CSARDLTSGGAQQFF. The CDR3 region has the DNA TGCAGTGCTAGAGATCTTACTAGCGGGGGGGCCCAACAGTTCTTC. The J gene is TRBJ2-1, the V gene TRBV20-1, with 13 bases identical to TRBD2. Germline CDR1 and CDR2: DFQATT and SNEGSKA (reference sequence). The length of the CDR3 is 15 residues. J was trimmed by 13 bases and V by 0 bases; bases with no gene match: 9.

This clonotype has a count of ten or more. The chain employs TRBV6-5 and TRBJ2-3, with D possibly TRBD2 on 5 matching bases. This CDR3 region has 14 residues. V lost 2 bases and J 4 bases, leaving 10 bases between the germline ends. CDR1 MNHEY and CDR2 SVGAGI come from the germline V gene. CDR3 in DNA: TGTGCCAGCAGTTACCGTCCGAGGGCAGATACGCAGTATTTT. This encodes CASSYRPRADTQYF.

This clonotype was observed a few times. This chain links TRBV29-1 with TRBJ2-5; the match to TRBD2 covers 9 bases. Trimming removed 6 bases from V and 1 base from J; junction bases left unmatched: 3. CDR1 SQVTM and CDR2 ANQGSEA come from the germline V gene. This CDR3 comprises 13 residues. Here the CDR3 DNA reads TGCAGCGTAGGGACTAGCAGCCAAGAGACCCAGTACTTC. It translates to CSVGTSSQETQYF.

In this sample, this clonotype turned up many times. The CDR3 bases are TGTGCCATCAGTGAGGGGACAGGGGCAGTCGAGCAGTACTTC. This codes for CAISEGTGAVEQYF. V and J are TRBV10-3 and TRBJ2-7, with 10 nucleotides matching TRBD1. CDR1 and CDR2 from the germline V gene are ENHRY and SYGVKD. V was pared by 2 bases and J by 6 bases, with 4 bases of the junction left unmatched. The CDR3 totals 14 residues.

The chain links TRBV2 to TRBJ1-2, with TRBD1 identical over 9 bases. From germline, CDR1 is SNHLY and CDR2 FYNNEI. The CDR3 consists of 14 residues. Losses at the gene ends were 6 bases for V and 5 bases for J; bases not matched to a gene: 7. This CDR3 is CASRGDRAIYGYTF. In DNA form, the CDR3 reads TGTGCCAGCAGGGGGGACAGGGCCATTTATGGCTACACCTTC.

The chain is built from TRBV7-9 and TRBJ2-7, with 7 bases identical to TRBD2. Germline-derived CDR1 and CDR2 are SEHNR and FQNEAQ (reference sequence). J was trimmed by 4 bases and V by 5 bases; bases with no gene match: 8. This CDR3 is 14 amino acids long. CDR3 nucleotide sequence: TGTGCCAGCAGCAGCCGTGGGGGGGAGTACGAGCAGTACTTC. Amino acids: CASSSRGGEYEQYF. The full variable domain, completed using reference TRBV7-9 and TRBJ2-7, is DTGVSQNPRHKITKRGQNVTFRCDPISEHNRLYWYRQTLGQGPEFLTYFQNEAQLEKSRLLSDRFSAERPKGSFSTLEIQRTEQGDSAMYLCASSSRGGEYEQYFGPGTRLTVT.

This clonotype was picked up many times. The chain has TRBV5-1 and TRBJ2-5; D might be TRBD1 (5 bases). V dropped 1 base and J dropped 2 bases, with 9 bases sitting between them. Germline V gene sequence: CDR1 SGHRS, CDR2 YFSETQ. The CDR3 is made up of 14 amino acids. The CDR3: CASSLWGQQETQYF. DNA for the CDR3: TGCGCCAGCAGCTTGTGGGGCCAGCAAGAGACCCAGTACTTC.